The 25 T cell receptor beta chains reported below all come from one sample, sequenced in a study of shared clonotypes between healthy human individuals. Here immunoSEQ multiplex PCR was the method, and the copy in TCRdb shows in-frame clones only, minus some. The sample lists about 610,000 clones, about 97% occurring once. Sequencing was carried out using naive CD4+ T cells sorted from blood. Subset denoted: CD45RA+ positively selected. These receptors came from a woman in her thirties in good health.

The chain joins TRBV9 to TRBJ2-3; unclear D gene. The CDR3 consists of 15 residues. Deletions cut 0 bases from V and 0 bases from J, with 8 bases between. The germline V gene has CDR1 SGDLS and CDR2 YYNGEE. This CDR3 reads CASSVASLSTDTQYF. The CDR3 nucleotides are TGTGCCAGCAGCGTAGCCTCTCTCAGCACAGATACGCAGTATTTT.

The genes are TRBV7-2 and TRBJ2-7; the D gene could be TRBD1 or TRBD2 (5 bases each). The CDR3 totals 16 residues. V lost 6 bases to trimming and J lost 2 bases, with 20 bases between them. Germline CDR1 reads SGHTA; CDR2 reads FQGNSA. CDR3 DNA sequence: TGTGCCAGCAGACGTCGATCCGGGACGGAAGCCTACGAGCAGTACTTC. Translation gives CASRRRSGTEAYEQYF.

The rearrangement links TRBV7-6 to TRBJ2-5; TRBD2 aligns across 7 bases. The DNA end is more similar to TRBJ2-7, so the J call may be wrong. The CDR3 has 15 residues. CDR1 and CDR2 from the germline V gene are SGHVS and FNYEAQ. The CDR3 loop reads CASSLGDGGRYEQYF. The CDR3 nucleotides are TGTGCCAGCAGCTTAGGAGACGGGGGGAGATACGAGCAGTACTTC.

The rearrangement links TRBV28 to TRBJ1-4; D gene uncertain. The CDR3 has 14 amino acids. Germline loops: CDR1 MDHEN, CDR2 SYDVKM. The germline V and J ends were trimmed by 4 bases and 6 bases, with 12 bases remaining between them. CDR3: CASSSPAEYEKLFF. The CDR3 region has the DNA TGTGCCAGCAGTTCCCCGGCAGAGTATGAAAAACTGTTTTTT.

The gene calls are TRBV20-1 and TRBJ2-1; unclear D gene. CDR3 size: 11 residues. In germline, CDR1 is DFQATT, CDR2 SNEGSKA (reference sequence). The ends were cut back, 3 bases at V and 9 bases at J, with 9 bases in the middle. CDR3 nucleotide sequence: TGCAGTGCTAGGCCCCAATTTGAGCAGTTCTTC. It encodes CSARPQFEQFF.

The chain joins TRBV7-2 to TRBJ2-7; 9 bases map to TRBD1. Germline V lookup: CDR1 SGHTA, CDR2 FQGNSA. V was clipped by 4 bases and J by 2 bases; unmatched bases: 12. The CDR3 runs 17 residues. In DNA form, the CDR3 reads TGTGCCAGCAGCTCCGACAAACGGACAGGGGAGCCCTACGAGCAGTACTTC. The encoded protein is CASSSDKRTGEPYEQYF.

The chain employs TRBV28 and TRBJ1-1; D is unclear. The CDR3 consists of 14 residues. V was trimmed by 6 bases and J by 4 bases, leaving 15 bases between them. Germline values: CDR1 MDHEN, CDR2 SYDVKM. The CDR3 is CASSLNLRVTEAFF. CDR3 nucleotide sequence: TGTGCCAGCAGCCTCAATCTGAGGGTCACTGAAGCTTTCTTT.

The chain is built from TRBV27 and TRBJ2-1, with D tentatively TRBD1 or TRBD2 (5 bases each). CDR1 is MNHEY and CDR2 is SMNVEV in the germline V gene (reference sequence). The CDR3 sequence is 15 residues long. Deletions cut 5 bases from V and 10 bases from J, with 21 bases between. CDR3 amino acids: CASSPSPGRNREQFF. The DNA for the CDR3 is TGTGCCAGCAGTCCCTCTCCGGGGCGAAACCGAGAGCAGTTCTTC.

V is TRBV28 and J is TRBJ1-4; 9 nucleotides align to TRBD1. With 3 bases clipped from V and 4 bases from J, the junction kept 9 bases outside the gene matches. CDR3 size: 17 residues. Germline V gene lookup returns CDR1 MDHEN and CDR2 SYDVKM. In nucleotides, the CDR3 is TGTGCCAGCAGTTTTAGGGGACAGGGACCTATTAATGAAAAACTGTTTTTT. This encodes CASSFRGQGPINEKLFF.

This chain links TRBV27 with TRBJ2-2; 7 positions match TRBD2. V dropped 5 bases and J dropped 6; count of bases not matched to a gene: 15. The CDR3 covers 17 residues. Germline CDR1 MNHEY, CDR2 SMNVEV (reference sequence). The CDR3 coding sequence is TGTGCCAGCAGTCTAACCCTTGACAAACGGGGGGCCGGGGAGCTGTTTTTT. Protein product: CASSLTLDKRGAGELFF.

This chain links TRBV5-1 with TRBJ2-5; D is perhaps TRBD2 (6 bases). The J call may be mistaken, given a closer DNA end match to TRBJ2-7. Per germline, CDR1 SGHRS and CDR2 YFSETQ. The CDR3 spans 13 residues. CDR3 sequence: CASSVGSSYEQYF. CDR3 coding DNA: TGCGCCAGCAGCGTCGGGAGCTCCTACGAGCAGTACTTC.

V and J are TRBV29-1 and TRBJ1-1; D is undetermined. Germline V gene sequence: CDR1 SQVTM, CDR2 ANQGSEA. CDR3 length equals 12 residues. V was trimmed by 7 bases and J by 3 bases, leaving 12 bases between them. In DNA form, the CDR3 reads TGCAGCGCTTCCCCCGAGTACACTGAAGCTTTCTTT. Protein sequence: CSASPEYTEAFF.

The gene calls are TRBV6-6 and TRBJ2-5; D possibly corresponds to TRBD2 (5 bases). Trimming removed 0 bases at V and 14 bases at J, with 16 bases between. CDR1 and CDR2 (germline): MNHNY, SVGAGI (reference sequence). This CDR3 has 13 residues. The CDR3 here is CASSYSPGPGSYF. In DNA, the CDR3 is TGTGCCAGCAGTTACTCTCCAGGTCCGGGGTCCTACTTC.

The J gene is TRBJ2-5, the V gene TRBV20-1; weak D call: TRBD1 (6 bases). TRBJ2-7 explains the end of the DNA better; the J call may be wrong. This CDR3 contains 11 residues. CDR1 and CDR2 from the germline V gene are DFQATT and SNEGSKA (reference sequence). In DNA form, the CDR3 reads TGCAGTGCTAGTCAGGGGTACGAGCAGTACTTC. This encodes CSASQGYEQYF.

The chain combines TRBV28 with TRBJ1-5, with D unresolved. CDR1 is MDHEN and CDR2 is SYDVKM in the germline V gene. Deletions cut 1 base from V and 1 base from J, with 5 bases between. The CDR3 consists of 14 residues. DNA of the CDR3: TGTGCCAGCAGTTTATATCAGAGCAATCAGCCCCAGCATTTT. This translates into CASSLYQSNQPQHF.

V usage is TRBV7-2 and J usage is TRBJ2-1, with 9 bases identical to TRBD2. The CDR3 runs to 16 residues. V dropped 5 bases and J dropped 8; count of bases not matched to a gene: 13. The germline V gene encodes CDR1 SGHTA and CDR2 FQGNSA. The CDR3 coding sequence is TGTGCCAGCAGCCCCGCGCATAGCGGGAGATTGTATGAGCAGTTCTTC. Its translation: CASSPAHSGRLYEQFF.

The CDR3 DNA reads as TGTGCCAGTAGTCCCAACCGACAGGGTTCTGGGGTGAGAGGGGCCAACGTCCTGACTTTC. This translates into CASSPNRQGSGVRGANVLTF. The chain uses TRBV19 and TRBJ2-6; 7 bases fit TRBD1. The CDR3 covers 20 residues. Germline V gene lookup returns CDR1 LNHDA and CDR2 SQIVND (reference sequence). Trimming cost V 5 bases and J 4 bases; bases outside gene matches: 20.

For the CDR3, the DNA is TGTGCCAGCAGCCAGTGGGCGGGAGGGCCCAAAAGGGAGCTGTTTTTT. Residues: CASSQWAGGPKRELFF. The chain links TRBV14 to TRBJ2-2; TRBD2 matches 9 bases. V shed 3 bases, J shed 9 bases, and the junction held 11 bases outside the gene matches. This CDR3 spans 16 amino acids. Germline CDR1 SGHDN, CDR2 FVKESK.

The CDR3 DNA reads TGTGCCAGCAGTCCCCCGACAGGGGGCAGAGACATTCAGTACTTC. It encodes CASSPPTGGRDIQYF. The chain recombines TRBV11-2 with TRBJ2-4, with 10 bases aligning to TRBD1. Looked up from germline, CDR1 is SGHAT and CDR2 is FQNNGV. The CDR3 covers 15 residues. V shed 6 bases and J 8 bases; nucleotides not matched to a gene: 10. Supplemented by reference TRBV11-2 and TRBJ2-4, the full variable domain reads EAGVAQSPRYKIIEKRQSVAFWCNPISGHATLYWYQQILGQGPKLLIQFQNNGVVDDSQLPKDRFSAERLKGVDSTLKIQPAKLEDSAVYLCASSPPTGGRDIQYFGAGTRLSVL.

The genes are TRBV6-1 and TRBJ1-4, with D unresolved. This CDR3 has 16 residues. Germline V gene sequence: CDR1 MNHNS, CDR2 SASEGT. V gave up 4 bases and J gave up 0 bases, with 12 bases separating them. CDR3: CASSVVDTSTNEKLFF. The CDR3 DNA follows: TGTGCCAGCAGTGTAGTCGACACCTCAACTAATGAAAAACTGTTTTTT.

CDR3 amino acids: CASSLGLAGGVFMYEQYF. The CDR3 DNA follows: TGCGCCAGCAGCCTGGGACTAGCGGGAGGCGTATTCATGTACGAGCAGTACTTC. V usage is TRBV5-1 and J usage is TRBJ2-7; 15 bases agree with TRBD2. Germline lookup yields CDR1 SGHRS and CDR2 YFSETQ. The length of the CDR3 is 18 residues. The trim removed 4 bases at V and 4 bases at J, leaving 12 bases unmatched.

The rearrangement joins TRBV25-1 to TRBJ2-3; TRBD2 matches 8 bases. Trimming took 3 bases from V and 5 from J; bases not matched to a gene: 4. The germline V gene encodes CDR1 MGHDK and CDR2 SYGVNS. This CDR3 comprises 14 residues. The chain's CDR3 is CASSERLAQDTQYF. CDR3 in DNA: TGTGCCAGCAGTGAGAGACTAGCGCAAGATACGCAGTATTTT. Full variable domain (remainder filled in from reference TRBV25-1 and TRBJ2-3): EADIYQTPRYLVIGTGKKITLECSQTMGHDKMYWYQQDPGMELHLIHYSYGVNSTEKGDLSSESTVSRIRTEHFPLTLESARPSHTSQYLCASSERLAQDTQYFGPGTRLTVL.

The chain is built from TRBV28 and TRBJ2-2; D possibly matches TRBD1 or TRBD2 (6 bases each). This CDR3 spans 14 amino acids. Between the trimmed V and J ends, which lost 6 bases and 5 bases, there was a span of 13 bases. Germline V lookup: CDR1 MDHEN, CDR2 SYDVKM. This CDR3 is CASRGGHTTGELFF. The CDR3 nucleotides are TGTGCCAGCAGGGGGGGACACACTACCGGGGAGCTGTTTTTT.

J is TRBJ2-7 and V is TRBV6-1; D is uncertain. The V gene lost 4 bases and the J gene lost 4 bases, with 11 bases spanning the gap. The CDR3 consists of 13 residues. Germline values: CDR1 MNHNS, CDR2 SASEGT. The CDR3 region has the DNA TGTGCCAGCAGTGCCACGACGGGTTACGAGCAGTACTTC. This encodes CASSATTGYEQYF.

The chain is built from TRBV27 and TRBJ2-2; TRBD2 matches at 9 bases. Per germline, CDR1 MNHEY and CDR2 SMNVEV (reference sequence). V lost 8 bases, J lost 6 bases, and 7 bases stayed unmatched. The CDR3 covers 14 residues. The CDR3 region is CASLPAGGPGELFF. The DNA of the CDR3 is TGTGCCAGCCTCCCAGCGGGAGGTCCCGGGGAGCTGTTTTTT.